This T cell receptor (beta chain) was captured in a study of T cell repertoires in cytomegalovirus infection. Across the study: Used in the study were CMV epitopes, some recently identified and HLA-C-restricted, others well-studied and HLA-B-restricted. Public TCR beta signatures indicated both CMV infection and matching HLA type. Study-wide points: The study identified carriers of CMV plus the relevant HLA from cumulative public TCR beta family frequency. HLA-C-restricted TCR beta clonotypes specific for CMV led the ex vivo response.

Regarding this clonotype: What it binds is not known.

TCRdb analysed the reads with MiXCR anew, one entry per CDR3 protein. This table has just over 450,000 distinct CDR3 sequences, approximately 42% appearing once. The CDR3 contains 12 residues. From germline, CDR1 is DFQATT and CDR2 SNEGSKA (reference sequence). The J gene is TRBJ1-1, the V gene TRBV20-1, with 7 bases lining up with TRBD1. Sequenced here: cultured PBMCs, sampled from culture after CMV antigen stimulation. The TCR was taken from a human donor in good health (CMV status not recorded). Some clones in this sample may be carry-over from other donors' samples. The CDR3 sequence: CSRDSIFTEAFF. The CDR3 DNA reads TGCAGCCGGGACAGCATTTTCACTGAAGCTTTCTTT.